Shown below are 26 T cell receptor beta chains from a single sample sequenced in a study of vaccination effects on CD4 cells after COVID-19. The authors isolated CD4+ T cells after about 10 days of culture. BNT162b2 vaccine or mRNA-1273 vaccine was given to participants in two doses. The data were produced by immunoSEQ multiplex PCR, yet TCRdb's version contains in-frame clones alone and is incomplete. This sample has over 45,000 clones, with roughly three quarters found just once. Their antigens remain unidentified. This material consisted of CD4+ T cells from PBMCs cultured without peptide, taken after COVID-19 vaccination. Receptors were obtained from a human donor who received a COVID-19 vaccine.

This clone counts as medium-sized. This rearrangement joins TRBV7-9 to TRBJ1-6, with 10 nucleotides matching TRBD1. Germline-derived CDR1 and CDR2 are SEHNR and FQNEAQ (reference sequence). Trimming cost V 5 bases and J 8 bases; bases outside gene matches: 9. The CDR3 contains 16 residues. CDR3 sequence reads: CASSGRGQGSHSPLHF. The CDR3 DNA reads TGTGCCAGCAGCGGCAGGGGACAGGGGAGCCATTCACCCCTCCACTTT.

The CDR3 DNA reads TGCGCCAGCCAGGGGGGGGCAGGGCTGTACGAGCAGTACTTC. It encodes CASQGGAGLYEQYF. This rearrangement joins TRBV4-1 to TRBJ2-7; D could derive from TRBD1 or TRBD2 (7 bases each). With 8 bases removed from V and 4 bases from J, the gap between germline ends came to 18 bases. This CDR3 comprises 14 residues. Looked up from germline, CDR1 is MGHRA and CDR2 is YSYEKL.

V and J are TRBV6-5 and TRBJ1-1; 8 positions agree with TRBD1. The CDR3 totals 14 residues. Germline V CDR1 and CDR2: MNHEY, SVGAGI. V shed 6 bases, J shed 2 bases, and the junction held 5 bases outside the gene matches. The CDR3 is CASRPGQGNTEAFF. CDR3 in DNA: TGTGCCAGCAGACCAGGACAGGGAAACACTGAAGCTTTCTTT.

The V call is TRBV7-2, the J call TRBJ1-4, with D possibly matching TRBD1 (5 bases). Germline V CDR1 and CDR2: SGHTA, FQGNSA. The CDR3 has 15 residues. Trimming took off 5 bases at V and 5 bases at J, with 15 bases between the two ends. CDR3 bases: TGTGCCAGCAGCCCGAGCTTTGGGGGGAATGAAAAACTGTTTTTT. Translated: CASSPSFGGNEKLFF.

The chain carries TRBV19 and TRBJ2-7, with D perhaps TRBD1 (6 bases). There are 14 residues in the CDR3. V lost 3 bases, J lost 4 bases, and 13 bases lay in between. Germline values: CDR1 LNHDA, CDR2 SQIVND (reference sequence). In nucleotides, the CDR3 is TGTGCCAGTAGTATTTGGGGCAGGGGTTACGAGCAGTACTTC. Translated, it gives CASSIWGRGYEQYF.

About this clone itself: Different DNA sequences within this sample yield the same CDR3. The gene calls are TRBV12-3 or TRBV12-4 and TRBJ2-5; D not resolved. V dropped 0 bases and J dropped 2 bases, with 4 bases sitting between them. This CDR3 is built from 13 residues. The CDR3 protein is CASSLASQETQYF. The CDR3 nucleotides are TGTGCCAGCAGTTTAGCCAGTCAAGAGACCCAGTACTTC.

The chain couples TRBV5-4 to TRBJ2-5; TRBD2 might be the D (5 bases). This CDR3 contains 15 residues. Between the trimmed V and J ends, which lost 4 bases and 5 bases, there was a span of 18 bases. Germline CDR1 SGHNT, CDR2 YYREEE (reference sequence). CDR3 DNA sequence: TGTGCCAGCAGCACCAAACTAGGAGGTGGGGAGACCCAGTACTTC. This encodes CASSTKLGGGETQYF. The entire variable domain, with the rest obtained from reference TRBV5-4 and TRBJ2-5, is as follows: ETGVTQSPTHLIKTRGQQVTLRCSSQSGHNTVSWYQQALGQGPQFIFQYYREEENGRGNFPPRFSGLQFPNYSSELNVNALELDDSALYLCASSTKLGGGETQYFGPGTRLLVL.

The genes are TRBV27 and TRBJ1-6, with D perhaps TRBD1 (6 bases). Trimming took off 7 bases at V and 7 bases at J, with 14 bases between the two ends. CDR3 length equals 14 residues. The germline V gene encodes CDR1 MNHEY and CDR2 SMNVEV (reference sequence). CDR3 sequence reads: CASTRGQKNSPLHF. For the CDR3, the DNA is TGTGCCAGCACCCGAGGACAGAAGAATTCACCCCTCCACTTT.

The CDR3 is CASSYPGLTYEQYF. In DNA, the CDR3 is TGTGCCAGCAGTTACCCAGGGTTAACCTACGAGCAGTACTTC. The chain carries TRBV6-5 and TRBJ2-7; TRBD1 is a possible D gene (5 bases). V was cut by 2 bases and J by 2 bases, with 10 bases left in between. Germline assignment: CDR1 MNHEY and CDR2 SVGAGI. The CDR3 is made up of 14 amino acids.

The gene calls are TRBV7-6 and TRBJ2-6; the match to TRBD1 covers 8 bases. CDR3 length: 17 residues. After removal of 5 bases from V and 0 bases from J, the junction contained 6 bases not matched to a gene. CDR1 and CDR2 (germline): SGHVS, FNYEAQ. CDR3 DNA sequence: TGTGCCAGCAGCACCGGGACAGGACTCTCTGGGGCCAACGTCCTGACTTTC. Its protein is CASSTGTGLSGANVLTF.

In nucleotides, the CDR3 is TGTGCCTGGACTTTGGGGGGAAATGAGCAGTTCTTC. Translating gives CAWTLGGNEQFF. The chain joins TRBV30 to TRBJ2-1, with a weak D call TRBD2 (6 bases). The CDR3 length is 12 residues. Trimming shortened V by 4 bases and J by 7 bases, and 11 bases separated the two germline ends. Germline CDR1 is GTSNPN and CDR2 is SVGIG (reference sequence).

The chain joins TRBV18 to TRBJ1-5, with D unresolved. CDR1 and CDR2 from the germline V gene are KGHSH and LQKENI. The CDR3 loop spans 13 amino acids. V was shortened by 2 bases and J by 5 bases, with 7 bases between the two germline ends. CDR3 in DNA: TGTGCCAGCTCACCAGGGGTCGATCAGCCCCAGCATTTT. Its protein product is CASSPGVDQPQHF.

The gene calls are TRBV6-1 and TRBJ1-1, with D possibly TRBD1 on 5 matching bases. This CDR3 has 13 residues. Trimming removed 8 bases from V and 3 bases from J, with 13 bases in between. Germline assignment: CDR1 MNHNS and CDR2 SASEGT. CDR3 in amino acids: CASGTARDTEAFF. The CDR3 DNA reads as TGTGCCAGCGGGACGGCAAGGGACACTGAAGCTTTCTTT.

The chain carries TRBV5-1 and TRBJ1-1; 8 nucleotides align to TRBD1. With 0 bases clipped from V and 1 base from J, the junction kept 8 bases outside the gene matches. Germline V CDR1 and CDR2: SGHRS, YFSETQ. CDR3 length equals 17 residues. The CDR3 is CASSLVRGQGWNTEAFF. The CDR3, as DNA: TGCGCCAGCAGCTTGGTTAGAGGACAGGGATGGAACACTGAAGCTTTCTTT.

V gene TRBV10-3 combines with J gene TRBJ2-1; TRBD2 matches 10 bases. V dropped 8 bases and J dropped 5; count of bases not matched to a gene: 6. The germline V gene has CDR1 ENHRY and CDR2 SYGVKD. This CDR3 spans 14 amino acids. The CDR3 coding sequence is TGTGCCATCTCTTGGACTAGCGGTAACAATGAGCAGTTCTTC. This gives the protein CAISWTSGNNEQFF.

The rearrangement joins TRBV19 to TRBJ1-1; D is undetermined. CDR1 and CDR2 (germline): LNHDA, SQIVND (reference sequence). The CDR3 runs to 14 residues. V was shortened by 5 bases and J by 2 bases, with 12 bases between the two germline ends. The CDR3 here is CASSPWTDNTEAFF. In nucleotides, the CDR3 is TGTGCCAGTAGTCCTTGGACGGACAACACTGAAGCTTTCTTT. Full variable domain (rest looked up from reference TRBV19 and TRBJ1-1): DGGITQSPKYLFRKEGQNVTLSCEQNLNHDAMYWYRQDPGQGLRLIYYSQIVNDFQKGDIAEGYSVSREKKESFPLTVTSAQKNPTAFYLCASSPWTDNTEAFFGQGTRLTVV.

J is TRBJ1-2 and V is TRBV11-2; possibly TRBD1 for D (6 bases). Germline CDR1 is SGHAT and CDR2 is FQNNGV. This CDR3 spans 17 amino acids. Deletions cut 1 base from V and 7 bases from J, with 22 bases between. The CDR3 is CASSLVAGGREWGGYTF. The CDR3 DNA sequence: TGTGCCAGCAGCTTAGTGGCTGGGGGCCGGGAGTGGGGTGGCTACACCTTC.

V and J are TRBV5-1 and TRBJ2-1; possibly TRBD1 or TRBD2 for D (6 bases each). The V end was cut by 6 bases, the J end by 5 bases, with 12 bases between. The CDR3 is 13 residues long. Germline V gene lookup returns CDR1 SGHRS and CDR2 YFSETQ. The CDR3 nucleotides read TGCGCCAGCACGGGCGGGACACACAATGAGCAGTTCTTC. It codes for CASTGGTHNEQFF.

The sample holds a few counts of this clone. The CDR3 reads CASSLDQQPQHF. For the CDR3, the DNA is TGTGCCAGCAGTTTAGACCAACAGCCCCAGCATTTT. The chain uses TRBV12-3 or TRBV12-4 and TRBJ1-5; D is unclear. V lost 1 base and J 7 bases, leaving 5 bases between the germline ends. This CDR3 comprises 12 residues.

CDR3 in amino acids: CATAFDRKETQYF. In nucleotides, the CDR3 is TGCGCCACCGCCTTCGACAGAAAAGAGACCCAGTACTTC. This chain links TRBV5-1 with TRBJ2-5; the D gene is possibly TRBD1 (5 bases). Trimming shortened V by 9 bases and J by 3 bases, and 15 bases separated the two germline ends. This CDR3 comprises 13 residues. From germline, CDR1 is SGHRS and CDR2 YFSETQ.

This chain uses TRBV6-5 with TRBJ2-3, with 10 bases fitting TRBD1. Germline loops: CDR1 MNHEY, CDR2 SVGAGI. The CDR3 covers 15 residues. V lost 7 bases and J lost 5; bases outside the gene matches: 9. The CDR3 nucleotides read TGTGCCAGCAAGTACGGGACAGGGGTGGTAGATACGCAGTATTTT. This encodes CASKYGTGVVDTQYF.

This clone appeared a few times. The chain joins TRBV6-1 to TRBJ1-6, with 7 bases matching TRBD1. Trimming at V came to 1 base and at J to 7 bases, leaving 1 base not matched to a gene. Germline V gene sequence: CDR1 MNHNS, CDR2 SASEGT. The CDR3 has 14 residues. The DNA of the CDR3 is TGTGCCAGCAGTGAAGGGACAGGCAATTCACCCCTCCACTTT. It translates to CASSEGTGNSPLHF.

The rearrangement uses TRBV14 and TRBJ2-5, with D possibly matching TRBD1 (5 bases). The CDR3 consists of 15 residues. Looked up from germline, CDR1 is SGHDN and CDR2 is FVKESK. The V gene lost 3 bases and the J gene lost 2 bases, with 13 bases spanning the gap. The CDR3 bases are TGTGCCAGCAGCCAGAGGCAGGGTGGGCAAGAGACCCAGTACTTC. Translated, it gives CASSQRQGGQETQYF. Supplemented by reference TRBV14 and TRBJ2-5, the full variable domain reads EAGVTQFPSHSVIEKGQTVTLRCDPISGHDNLYWYRRVMGKEIKFLLHFVKESKQDESGMPNNRFLAERTGGTYSTLKVQPAELEDSGVYFCASSQRQGGQETQYFGPGTRLLVL.

The V gene is TRBV5-1, the J gene TRBJ2-3, with D possibly TRBD2 on 5 matching bases. Deletions cut 3 bases from V and 2 bases from J, with 13 bases between. CDR3 length: 15 amino acids. Germline loops: CDR1 SGHRS, CDR2 YFSETQ. This chain's CDR3 is CASSSDRGFTDTQYF. In DNA form, the CDR3 reads TGCGCCAGCAGCTCAGATCGGGGTTTCACAGATACGCAGTATTTT.

This clone was recorded a few times. The V and J genes are TRBV4-1 and TRBJ2-2; 7 bases are a match to TRBD1. Germline V lookup: CDR1 MGHRA, CDR2 YSYEKL. The CDR3 is 18 amino acids. With 5 bases clipped from V and 1 base from J, the junction kept 13 bases outside the gene matches. The chain's CDR3 is CASSSLLGSGGNTGELFF. CDR3 nucleotides: TGCGCCAGCAGCTCCCTTCTGGGGTCAGGGGGGAACACCGGGGAGCTGTTTTTT.

This chain links TRBV7-9 with TRBJ2-1, with TRBD1 identical over 7 bases. Unmatched junction bases numbered 5, after V lost 5 bases and J lost 4 bases. The CDR3 runs to 14 residues. CDR1 and CDR2 from the germline V gene are SEHNR and FQNEAQ (reference sequence). CDR3 nucleotide sequence: TGTGCCAGCAGCGTGGACAGGTCTTACAATGAGCAGTTCTTC. Its translation: CASSVDRSYNEQFF.